These 16 T cell receptor beta chains came from one sample sequenced in a study of OX40 agonist ivuxolimab in advanced cancers. The assay was immunoSEQ multiplex PCR, and TCRdb's table has in-frame clones only and misses some. Found here are fewer than 35,000 clones, roughly nine tenths of them singletons; the top ten hold around 33%. Here the sequenced sample was CD4+ or CD8+ T cells sorted from blood, taken in a trial of the OX40 agonist ivuxolimab. All receptors come from an adult with an advanced solid tumor such as melanoma, head and neck, liver or kidney cancer.

As for this clone: The CDR3 does not close with the conserved phenylalanine or tryptophan, likely indicating a read error. It is unclear where the CDR3 begins or ends on the DNA, so no DNA is shown, and the CDR3 is as TCRdb lists it. The chain combines TRBV2 with TRBJ2-3; TRBD1, the D gene given by the table, was not confirmed from the DNA. CDR1 is SNHLY, CDR2 FYNNEI, per germline. The length of the CDR3 is 14 amino acids, counting both ends. CDR3: CASSEADGGQGPFR.

This sequence joins TRBV5-6 and TRBJ1-1; 9 nucleotides agree with TRBD1. Per the germline V gene, CDR1 is SGHDT and CDR2 is YYEEEE. The CDR3 spans 14 residues. The trim removed 3 bases at V and 3 bases at J, leaving 3 bases unmatched. This chain's CDR3 is CASSWGDRDTEAFF. The CDR3 nucleotides read TGTGCCAGCAGCTGGGGGGACAGGGACACTGAAGCTTTCTTT.

The rearrangement links TRBV27 to TRBJ2-1, with a possible D match to TRBD1 (5 bases). Looked up from germline, CDR1 is MNHEY and CDR2 is SMNVEV (reference sequence). The germline V and J ends were trimmed by 6 bases and 4 bases, with 16 bases remaining between them. CDR3 length: 15 residues. The CDR3 reads CASSKTDSGYNEQFF. The DNA for the CDR3 is TGTGCCAGCAGCAAGACAGATTCAGGATACAATGAGCAGTTCTTC.

This sequence joins TRBV6-8 and TRBJ2-3, with 9 bases lining up with TRBD2. Germline CDR1 MNHGY, CDR2 SAAAGT. This CDR3 spans 16 amino acids. V dropped 8 bases and J dropped 5; count of bases not matched to a gene: 14. CDR3 nucleotide sequence: TGTGCCAGCCTCCTTACGGGTAGCGGGAGCGAAGATACGCAGTATTTT. It codes for CASLLTGSGSEDTQYF.

The chain has TRBV7-9 and TRBJ2-7; D perhaps matches TRBD1 (5 bases). This CDR3 spans 14 amino acids. V was trimmed by 1 base and J by 6 bases, leaving 13 bases between them. Germline-derived CDR1 and CDR2 are SEHNR and FQNEAQ (reference sequence). The CDR3 here is CASSLGLTQGEQYF. The DNA of the CDR3 is TGTGCCAGCAGCTTAGGGCTAACCCAGGGCGAGCAGTACTTC. The whole variable domain, remainder taken from reference TRBV7-9 and TRBJ2-7, is DTGVSQNPRHKITKRGQNVTFRCDPISEHNRLYWYRQTLGQGPEFLTYFQNEAQLEKSRLLSDRFSAERPKGSFSTLEIQRTEQGDSAMYLCASSLGLTQGEQYFGPGTRLTVT.

The chain links TRBV4-1 to TRBJ1-1; D call uncertain. Germline CDR1 is MGHRA and CDR2 is YSYEKL. The V end was cut by 2 bases, the J end by 1 base, with 14 bases between. The CDR3 has 16 amino acids. CDR3 DNA sequence: TGCGCCAGCAGCCAAAGTCCCAGGCAAGGGAACACTGAAGCTTTCTTT. Encoded protein: CASSQSPRQGNTEAFF.

The rearrangement joins TRBV10-3 to TRBJ2-1; D call uncertain. The CDR3 extends over 12 amino acids. The V end was cut by 0 bases, the J end by 8 bases, with 5 bases between. The V gene's germline CDR1 is ENHRY and CDR2 SYGVKD. The CDR3 DNA is TGTGCCATCAGTGAGTCTAATGATGAGCAGTTCTTC. Protein sequence: CAISESNDEQFF.

This chain connects TRBV19 to TRBJ2-1; TRBD2 aligns across 10 bases. The CDR3 is made up of 15 amino acids. Germline CDR1 reads LNHDA; CDR2 reads SQIVND (reference sequence). V lost 2 bases and J lost 7; bases outside the gene matches: 5. CDR3 coding DNA: TGTGCCAGTAGTATAATGGCTAGCGGGGGTAATGAGCAGTTCTTC. Residues: CASSIMASGGNEQFF. Variable domain in full (rest from reference TRBV19 and TRBJ2-1): DGGITQSPKYLFRKEGQNVTLSCEQNLNHDAMYWYRQDPGQGLRLIYYSQIVNDFQKGDIAEGYSVSREKKESFPLTVTSAQKNPTAFYLCASSIMASGGNEQFFGPGTRLTVL.

The rearrangement uses TRBV6-5 and TRBJ2-2; D unresolved. The CDR3 contains 14 residues. Germline-derived CDR1 and CDR2 are MNHEY and SVGAGI. Trimming removed 0 bases from V and 5 bases from J, with 7 bases in between. The CDR3 sequence is CASSYSAPTGELFF. In DNA, the CDR3 is TGTGCCAGCAGTTACTCCGCCCCAACCGGGGAGCTGTTTTTT.

This sequence joins TRBV7-9 and TRBJ2-7; D possibly corresponds to TRBD2 (5 bases). In germline, CDR1 is SEHNR, CDR2 FQNEAQ (reference sequence). V shed 5 bases and J shed 6 bases, with 20 bases lying between them. The CDR3 has 15 amino acids. The CDR3 nucleotides read TGTGCCAGCAGCGCCGAAGGAGGTTATCTTGTCGAGCAGTACTTC. This codes for CASSAEGGYLVEQYF.

The J gene is TRBJ2-5, the V gene TRBV11-2; 10 bases are shared with TRBD1. Germline CDR1 reads SGHAT; CDR2 reads FQNNGV. The CDR3 contains 14 residues. After removal of 1 base from V and 4 bases from J, the junction contained 0 bases not matched to a gene. CDR3 protein: CASSLGTGGETQYF. The CDR3 DNA is TGTGCCAGCAGCTTAGGGACAGGGGGAGAGACCCAGTACTTC.

This clone appeared a single time. One end of the junction fails to match germline, which may point to a read error. CDR3 in DNA: TGTGCCAGCAGCGTAGCGGGAGGCTACGAGCAGTACTTC. Encoded protein: CASSVAGGYEQYF. V gene TRBV7-9 combines with J gene TRBJ2-7, with 10 bases matching TRBD2. The CDR3 extends over 13 amino acids. Germline V lookup: CDR1 SEHNR, CDR2 FQNEAQ (reference sequence).

J is TRBJ2-2 and V is TRBV19; 8 bases agree with TRBD1. The CDR3 extends over 17 amino acids. The germline V gene encodes CDR1 LNHDA and CDR2 SQIVND (reference sequence). V lost 3 bases and J lost 3; bases outside the gene matches: 9. The CDR3 DNA reads as TGTGCCAGTAGTATCCTTCCAGGGGGCAGGGACACCGGGGAGCTGTTTTTT. This gives the protein CASSILPGGRDTGELFF. The complete variable domain, with remaining parts taken from reference TRBV19 and TRBJ2-2, reads DGGITQSPKYLFRKEGQNVTLSCEQNLNHDAMYWYRQDPGQGLRLIYYSQIVNDFQKGDIAEGYSVSREKKESFPLTVTSAQKNPTAFYLCASSILPGGRDTGELFFGEGSRLTVL.

The chain combines TRBV10-3 with TRBJ2-1; 12 bases are a match to TRBD2. The CDR3 totals 14 residues. The germline CDR1 and CDR2 sequences are ENHRY and SYGVKD. V shed 5 bases and J 9 bases; nucleotides not matched to a gene: 5. CDR3 amino acids: CAISQTSGSIEQFF. In DNA, the CDR3 is TGTGCCATCAGTCAGACTAGCGGGAGTATTGAGCAGTTCTTC.

This sequence joins TRBV4-2 and TRBJ2-3, with D possibly TRBD2 on 5 matching bases. Germline-derived CDR1 and CDR2 are LGHNA and YNFKEQ. The CDR3 contains 15 residues. V was pared by 0 bases and J by 3 bases, with 10 bases between. The CDR3: CASSQDPGETDTQYF. CDR3 DNA: TGTGCCAGCAGCCAAGATCCCGGGGAAACAGATACGCAGTATTTT.

The chain carries TRBV19 and TRBJ2-7; D might be TRBD1 or TRBD2, each matching 5 bases. Trimming left V 3 bases short and J 1 base short, with 10 bases between. Germline CDR1 LNHDA, CDR2 SQIVND (reference sequence). CDR3 length: 14 residues. CDR3 loop: CASSIMGDSYEQYF. The CDR3 nucleotides read TGTGCCAGTAGTATTATGGGGGATTCCTACGAGCAGTACTTC.